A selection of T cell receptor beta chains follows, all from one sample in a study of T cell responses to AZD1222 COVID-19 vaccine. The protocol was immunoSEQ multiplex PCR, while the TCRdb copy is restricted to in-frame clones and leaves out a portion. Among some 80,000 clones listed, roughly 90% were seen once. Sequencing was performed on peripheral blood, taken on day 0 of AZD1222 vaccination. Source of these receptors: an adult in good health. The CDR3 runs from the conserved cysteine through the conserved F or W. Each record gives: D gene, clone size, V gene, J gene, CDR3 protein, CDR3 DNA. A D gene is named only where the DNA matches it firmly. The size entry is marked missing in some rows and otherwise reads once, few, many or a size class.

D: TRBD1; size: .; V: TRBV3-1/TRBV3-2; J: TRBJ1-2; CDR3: CASSQGWTGTGYGYTF; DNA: TGTGCCAGCAGCCAAGGGTGGACAGGGACGGGCTATGGCTACACCTTC
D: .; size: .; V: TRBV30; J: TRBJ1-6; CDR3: CAGGTRERSPLHF; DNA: TGTGCCGGCGGAACCAGGGAAAGGTCACCCCTCCACTTT
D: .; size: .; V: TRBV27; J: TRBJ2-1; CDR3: CASTPAALNEQFF; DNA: TGTGCCAGCACTCCGGCGGCTCTAAATGAGCAGTTCTTC
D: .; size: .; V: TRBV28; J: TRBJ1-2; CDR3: CASSFVQGSHNYGYTF; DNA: TGTGCCAGCAGTTTTGTCCAGGGGAGCCATAACTATGGCTACACCTTC
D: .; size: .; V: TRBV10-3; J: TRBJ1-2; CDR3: CAISERGSGYTF; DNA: TGTGCCATCAGTGAGCGGGGGTCCGGCTACACCTTC
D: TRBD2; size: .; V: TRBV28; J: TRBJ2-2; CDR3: CASSPRGRANTGELFF; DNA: TGTGCCAGCAGTCCCCGTGGGAGGGCAAACACCGGGGAGCTGTTTTTT
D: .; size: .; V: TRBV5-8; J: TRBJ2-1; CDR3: CASSRGPSVYEQFF; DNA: TGTGCCAGCAGCCGAGGGCCTAGTGTCTATGAGCAGTTCTTC
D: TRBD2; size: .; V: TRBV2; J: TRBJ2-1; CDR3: CASSTTSGGAGSYNEQFF; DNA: TGTGCCAGCAGTACGACTAGCGGGGGGGCCGGTTCCTACAATGAGCAGTTCTTC
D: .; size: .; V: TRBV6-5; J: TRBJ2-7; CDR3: CASSYRDTSYEQYF; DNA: TGTGCCAGCAGTTACCGGGACACCTCCTACGAGCAGTACTTC
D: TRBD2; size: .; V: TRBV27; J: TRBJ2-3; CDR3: CASRIRGLADTDTQYF; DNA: TGTGCCAGCAGGATTAGGGGACTAGCGGACACAGATACGCAGTATTTT
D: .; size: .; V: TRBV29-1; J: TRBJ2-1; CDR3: CSVARGRDEQFF; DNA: TGCAGCGTTGCCCGGGGGCGGGATGAGCAGTTCTTC
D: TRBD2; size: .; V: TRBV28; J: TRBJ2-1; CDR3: CASSSSGGGKYEQFF; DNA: TGTGCCAGCAGTTCCTCCGGCGGGGGGAAGTATGAGCAGTTCTTC
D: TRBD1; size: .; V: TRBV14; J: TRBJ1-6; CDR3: CASRTGVWSPLHF; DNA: TGTGCCAGCAGAACAGGGGTTTGGTCACCCCTCCACTTT
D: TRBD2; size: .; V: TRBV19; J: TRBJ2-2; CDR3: CASTSRSGSATGELFF; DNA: TGTGCCAGTACTTCTAGGAGCGGGAGTGCCACCGGGGAGCTGTTTTTT
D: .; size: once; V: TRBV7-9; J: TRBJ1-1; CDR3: CASSLGLGQMNTEAFF; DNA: TGTGCCAGCAGCTTAGGGCTGGGGCAGATGAACACTGAAGCTTTCTTT
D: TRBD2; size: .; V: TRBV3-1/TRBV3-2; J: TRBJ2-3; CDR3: CASSPSGTSGRRTDTQYF; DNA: TGTGCCAGCAGCCCCTCCGGGACTAGCGGGAGGAGGACAGATACGCAGTATTTT
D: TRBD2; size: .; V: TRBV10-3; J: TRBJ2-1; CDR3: CAINRETSGNREQFF; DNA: TGTGCCATCAATCGCGAGACTAGCGGGAATCGAGAGCAGTTCTTC
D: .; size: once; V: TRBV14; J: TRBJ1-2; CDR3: CASSARVERGYTF; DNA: TGTGCCAGCAGCGCGAGGGTGGAGAGGGGCTACACCTTC
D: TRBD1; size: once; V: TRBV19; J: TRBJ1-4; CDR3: CASSSGTGNEKLFF; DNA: TGTGCCAGTAGTAGCGGGACAGGGAACGAAAAACTGTTTTTT
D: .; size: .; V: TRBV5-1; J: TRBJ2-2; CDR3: CASSRDSSTGELFF; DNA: TGCGCCAGCAGCAGGGACTCTTCAACCGGGGAGCTGTTTTTT
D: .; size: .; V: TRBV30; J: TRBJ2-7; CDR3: CAWSVNLAHYEQYF; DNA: TGTGCCTGGAGTGTAAACCTCGCCCACTACGAGCAGTACTTC
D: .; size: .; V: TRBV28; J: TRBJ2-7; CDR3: CASSFTGKSYEQYF; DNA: TGTGCCAGCAGTTTCACCGGGAAGTCCTACGAGCAGTACTTC
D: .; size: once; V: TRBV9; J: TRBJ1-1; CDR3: CASSWGHPNTEAFF; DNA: TGTGCCAGCAGCTGGGGGCACCCGAACACTGAAGCTTTCTTT
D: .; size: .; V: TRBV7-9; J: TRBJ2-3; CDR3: CASSLSGNTDTQYF; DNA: TGTGCCAGCAGCCTTAGCGGAAACACAGATACGCAGTATTTT
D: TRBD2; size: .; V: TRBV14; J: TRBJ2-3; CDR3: CASSRPLAGDTDTQYF; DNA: TGTGCCAGCAGCCGCCCTTTAGCGGGGGACACAGATACGCAGTATTTT
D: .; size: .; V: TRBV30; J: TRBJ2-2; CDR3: CAWSVRRRNTGELFF; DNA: TGTGCCTGGAGTGTACGGCGAAGGAACACCGGGGAGCTGTTTTTT
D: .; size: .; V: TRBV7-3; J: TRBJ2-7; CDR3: CASSLRGNPYEQYF; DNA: TGTGCCAGCAGCTTGAGAGGGAATCCCTACGAGCAGTACTTC
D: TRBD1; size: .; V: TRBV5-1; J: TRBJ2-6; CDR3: CASSPGQGSGANVLTF; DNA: TGCGCCAGCAGCCCGGGACAGGGATCCGGGGCCAACGTCCTGACTTTC
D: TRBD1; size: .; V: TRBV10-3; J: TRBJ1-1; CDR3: CAIRQDRGQNTEAFF; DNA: TGTGCCATCAGGCAAGACAGGGGACAGAACACTGAAGCTTTCTTT
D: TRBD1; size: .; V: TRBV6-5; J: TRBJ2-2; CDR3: CASRGTGIGTGELFF; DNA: TGTGCCAGCAGGGGGACAGGGATCGGGACCGGGGAGCTGTTTTTT
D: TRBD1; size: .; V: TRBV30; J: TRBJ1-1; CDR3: CALGQGVTEAFF; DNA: TGTGCCTTAGGACAGGGGGTCACTGAAGCTTTCTTT
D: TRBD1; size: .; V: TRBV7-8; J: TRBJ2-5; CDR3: CASSSTPGQGKSETQYF; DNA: TGTGCCAGCAGCTCCACCCCGGGACAGGGGAAGTCGGAGACCCAGTACTTC
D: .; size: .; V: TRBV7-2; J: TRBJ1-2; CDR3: CASSLDSYYGYTF; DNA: TGTGCCAGCAGCTTAGACAGTTACTATGGCTACACCTTC
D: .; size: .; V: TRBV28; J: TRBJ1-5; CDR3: CASSPWGVNQPQHF; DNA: TGTGCCAGCAGTCCATGGGGGGTCAATCAGCCCCAGCATTTT
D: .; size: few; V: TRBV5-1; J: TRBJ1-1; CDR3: CASSLGVDEAFF; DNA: TGCGCCAGCAGCTTGGGGGTGGATGAAGCTTTCTTT
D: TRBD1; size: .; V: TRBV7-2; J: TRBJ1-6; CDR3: CASSWTGTGDSPLHF; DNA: TGTGCCAGCAGCTGGACAGGGACTGGGGATTCACCCCTCCACTTT
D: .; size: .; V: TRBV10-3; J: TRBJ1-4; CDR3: CAISDEWGEKLFF; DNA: TGTGCCATCAGTGATGAGTGGGGTGAAAAACTGTTTTTT
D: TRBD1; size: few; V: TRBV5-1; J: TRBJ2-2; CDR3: CASSLSGQVLTGELFF; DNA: TGCGCCAGCAGCTTATCGGGACAGGTACTCACCGGGGAGCTGTTTTTT
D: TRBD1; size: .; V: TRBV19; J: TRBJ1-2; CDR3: CASSRGRDALGYTF; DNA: TGTGCCAGTAGCAGGGGGCGGGACGCGCTCGGCTACACCTTC
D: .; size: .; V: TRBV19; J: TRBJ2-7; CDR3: CASSTHRPYEQYF; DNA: TGTGCCAGTAGTACCCACAGGCCCTACGAGCAGTACTTC
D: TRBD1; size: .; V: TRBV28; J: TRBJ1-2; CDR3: CASLRDSYGYTF; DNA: TGTGCCAGCCTCCGGGACAGCTATGGCTACACCTTC
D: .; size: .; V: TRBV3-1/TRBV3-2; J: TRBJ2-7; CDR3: CASSQDVGTYEQYF; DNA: TGTGCCAGCAGCCAAGATGTAGGAACCTACGAGCAGTACTTC